This T cell receptor (beta chain) was captured by sequencing in a study of blood T cell repertoires in COVID-19. Repertoires were generated with immunoSEQ multiplex PCR, while TCRdb's copy carries only in-frame clones and drops some. In the table there are over 150,000 clones, approximately 90% of which are singletons. CDR3 size: 15 residues. Trimming took off 3 bases at V and 2 bases at J, with 14 bases between the two ends. Germline lookup yields CDR1 SGHNT and CDR2 YYREEE (reference sequence). The clonotype comes from a man aged 45 to 65 who had recovered from COVID-19. V is TRBV5-4 and J is TRBJ1-2; maybe TRBD1 (5 bases). Sequences were obtained from peripheral blood. CDR3 amino acids: CASSSITGKNYGYTF. CDR3 sequence (DNA): TGTGCCAGCAGCTCCATAACAGGCAAGAACTATGGCTACACCTTC.